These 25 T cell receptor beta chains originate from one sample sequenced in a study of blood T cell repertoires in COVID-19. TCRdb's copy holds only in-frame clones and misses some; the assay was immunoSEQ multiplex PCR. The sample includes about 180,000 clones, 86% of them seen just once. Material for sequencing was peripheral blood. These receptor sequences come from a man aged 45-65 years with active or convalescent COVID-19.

The CDR3, as DNA: TGTGCCAGCAGCTCGATGAGCCGGGACTACGAGCAGTACTTC. Its translation is CASSSMSRDYEQYF. The chain joins TRBV5-6 to TRBJ2-7, with D perhaps TRBD2 (5 bases). The CDR3 spans 14 residues. Trimming left V 3 bases short and J 3 bases short, with 13 bases between. The V gene's germline CDR1 is SGHDT and CDR2 YYEEEE.

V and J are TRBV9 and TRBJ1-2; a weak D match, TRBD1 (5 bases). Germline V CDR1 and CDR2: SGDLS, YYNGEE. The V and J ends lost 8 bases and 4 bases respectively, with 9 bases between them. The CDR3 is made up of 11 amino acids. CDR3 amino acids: CASSGGYGYTF. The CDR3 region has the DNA TGTGCCAGTTCGGGGGGCTATGGCTACACCTTC.

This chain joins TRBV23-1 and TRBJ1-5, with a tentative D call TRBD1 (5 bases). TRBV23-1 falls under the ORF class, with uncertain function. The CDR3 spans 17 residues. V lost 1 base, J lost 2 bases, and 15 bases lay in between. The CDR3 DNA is TGCGCCAGCAGTCAATTTTCAGGGATTCGGGGCAATCAGCCCCAGCATTTT. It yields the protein CASSQFSGIRGNQPQHF.

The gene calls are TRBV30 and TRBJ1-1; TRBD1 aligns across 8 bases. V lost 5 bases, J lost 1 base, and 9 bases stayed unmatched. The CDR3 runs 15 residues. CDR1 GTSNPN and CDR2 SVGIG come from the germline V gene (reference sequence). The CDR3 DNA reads TGTGCCTGGTTGATATGGGACAGGCCGAACACTGAAGCTTTCTTT. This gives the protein CAWLIWDRPNTEAFF.

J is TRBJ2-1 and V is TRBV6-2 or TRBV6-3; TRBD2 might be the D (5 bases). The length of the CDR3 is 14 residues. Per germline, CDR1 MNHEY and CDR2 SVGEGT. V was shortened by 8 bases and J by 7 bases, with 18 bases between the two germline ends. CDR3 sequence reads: CASGPTPGINEQFF. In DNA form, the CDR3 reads TGTGCCAGCGGCCCTACTCCGGGGATAAATGAGCAGTTCTTC.

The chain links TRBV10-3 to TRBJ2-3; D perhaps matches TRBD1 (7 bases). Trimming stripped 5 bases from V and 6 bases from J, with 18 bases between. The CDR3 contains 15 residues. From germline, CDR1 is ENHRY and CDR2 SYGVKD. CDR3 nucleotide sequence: TGTGCCATCAGTCTCCTACAGGGGAGGCGGGATACGCAGTATTTT. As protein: CAISLLQGRRDTQYF.

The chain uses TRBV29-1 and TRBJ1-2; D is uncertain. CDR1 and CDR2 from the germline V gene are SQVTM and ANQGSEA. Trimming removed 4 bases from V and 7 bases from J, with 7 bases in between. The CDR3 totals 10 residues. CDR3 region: CSVGGPGYTF. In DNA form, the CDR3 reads TGCAGCGTTGGTGGGCCTGGCTACACCTTC.

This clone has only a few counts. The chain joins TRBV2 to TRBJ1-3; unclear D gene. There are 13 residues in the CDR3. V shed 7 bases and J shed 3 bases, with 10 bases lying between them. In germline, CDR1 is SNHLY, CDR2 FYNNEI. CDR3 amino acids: CASNGEYGNTIYF. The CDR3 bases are TGTGCCAGCAACGGGGAGTATGGAAACACCATATATTTT.

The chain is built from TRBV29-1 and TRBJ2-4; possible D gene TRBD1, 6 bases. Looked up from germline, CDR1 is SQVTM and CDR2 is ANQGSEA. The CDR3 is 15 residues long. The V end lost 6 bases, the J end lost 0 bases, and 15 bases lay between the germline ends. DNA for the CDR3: TGCAGCGTGCACGACCAGGGGCTAGCCAAAAACATTCAGTACTTC. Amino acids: CSVHDQGLAKNIQYF. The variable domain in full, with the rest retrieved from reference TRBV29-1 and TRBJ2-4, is SAVISQKPSRDICQRGTSLTIQCQVDSQVTMMFWYRQQPGQSLTLIATANQGSEATYESGFVIDKFPISRPNLTFSTLTVSNMSPEDSSIYLCSVHDQGLAKNIQYFGAGTRLSVL.

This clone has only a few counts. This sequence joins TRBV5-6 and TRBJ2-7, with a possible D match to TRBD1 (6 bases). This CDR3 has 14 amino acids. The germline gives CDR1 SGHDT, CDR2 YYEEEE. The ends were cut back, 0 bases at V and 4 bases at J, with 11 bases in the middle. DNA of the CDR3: TGTGCCAGCAGCTTGGGACAGGTTAGGTACGAGCAGTACTTC. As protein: CASSLGQVRYEQYF.

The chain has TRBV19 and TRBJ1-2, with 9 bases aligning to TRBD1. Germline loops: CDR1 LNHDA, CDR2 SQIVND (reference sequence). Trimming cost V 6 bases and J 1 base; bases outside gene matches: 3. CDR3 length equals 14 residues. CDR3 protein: CASRGTGFNYGYTF. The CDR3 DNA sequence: TGTGCCAGTAGGGGGACAGGGTTTAACTATGGCTACACCTTC. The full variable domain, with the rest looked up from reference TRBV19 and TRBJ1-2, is DGGITQSPKYLFRKEGQNVTLSCEQNLNHDAMYWYRQDPGQGLRLIYYSQIVNDFQKGDIAEGYSVSREKKESFPLTVTSAQKNPTAFYLCASRGTGFNYGYTFGSGTRLTVV.

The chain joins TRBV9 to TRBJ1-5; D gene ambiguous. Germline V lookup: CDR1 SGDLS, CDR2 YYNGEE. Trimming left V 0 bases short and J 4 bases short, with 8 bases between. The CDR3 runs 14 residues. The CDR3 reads CASSVDHGNQPQHF. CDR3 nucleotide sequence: TGTGCCAGCAGCGTAGATCACGGGAATCAGCCCCAGCATTTT.

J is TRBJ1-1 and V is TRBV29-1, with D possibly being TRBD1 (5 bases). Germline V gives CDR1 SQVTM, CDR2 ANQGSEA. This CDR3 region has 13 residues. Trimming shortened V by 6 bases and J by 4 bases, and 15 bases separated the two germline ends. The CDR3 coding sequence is TGCAGCGTCGATCCAGGGATGGCCACTGAAGCTTTCTTT. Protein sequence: CSVDPGMATEAFF.

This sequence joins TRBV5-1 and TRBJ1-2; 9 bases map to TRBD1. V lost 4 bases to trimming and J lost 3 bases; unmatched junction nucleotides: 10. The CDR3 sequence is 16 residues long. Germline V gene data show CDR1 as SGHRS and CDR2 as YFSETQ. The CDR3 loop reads CASSTGQGEFYYGYTF. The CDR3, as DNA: TGCGCCAGCAGCACGGGACAGGGAGAGTTCTACTATGGCTACACCTTC.

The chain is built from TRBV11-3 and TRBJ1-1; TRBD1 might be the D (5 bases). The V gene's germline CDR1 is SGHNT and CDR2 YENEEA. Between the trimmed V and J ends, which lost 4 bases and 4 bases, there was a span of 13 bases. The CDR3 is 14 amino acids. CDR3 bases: TGTGCCAGCAGCTCCCTTCCCCAGGGCACTGAAGCTTTCTTT. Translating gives CASSSLPQGTEAFF.

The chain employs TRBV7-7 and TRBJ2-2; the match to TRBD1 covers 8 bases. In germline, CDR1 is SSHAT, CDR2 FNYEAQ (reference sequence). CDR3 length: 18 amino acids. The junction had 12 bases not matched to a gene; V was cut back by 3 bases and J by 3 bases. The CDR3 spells CASSFIEAGGAYTGELFF. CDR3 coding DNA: TGTGCCAGCAGCTTTATAGAGGCAGGGGGCGCGTACACCGGGGAGCTGTTTTTT.

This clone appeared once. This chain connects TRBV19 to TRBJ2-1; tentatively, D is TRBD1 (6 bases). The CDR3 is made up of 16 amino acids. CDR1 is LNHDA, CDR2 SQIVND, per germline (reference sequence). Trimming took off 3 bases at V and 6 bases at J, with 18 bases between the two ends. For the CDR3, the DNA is TGTGCCAGTAGTATTAGGTTACAGGGTAAAGGCAATGAGCAGTTCTTC. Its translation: CASSIRLQGKGNEQFF.

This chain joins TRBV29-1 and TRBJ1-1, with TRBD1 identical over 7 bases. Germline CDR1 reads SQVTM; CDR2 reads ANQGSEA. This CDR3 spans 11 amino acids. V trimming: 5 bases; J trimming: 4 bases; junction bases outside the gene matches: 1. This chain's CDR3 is CSVRDSTEAFF. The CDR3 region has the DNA TGCAGCGTTCGGGACAGCACTGAAGCTTTCTTT.

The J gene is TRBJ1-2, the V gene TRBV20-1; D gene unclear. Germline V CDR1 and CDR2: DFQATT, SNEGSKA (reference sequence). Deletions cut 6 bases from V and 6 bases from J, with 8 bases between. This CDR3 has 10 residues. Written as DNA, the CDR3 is TGCAGTGCCCCGATAGATGGCTACACCTTC. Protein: CSAPIDGYTF.

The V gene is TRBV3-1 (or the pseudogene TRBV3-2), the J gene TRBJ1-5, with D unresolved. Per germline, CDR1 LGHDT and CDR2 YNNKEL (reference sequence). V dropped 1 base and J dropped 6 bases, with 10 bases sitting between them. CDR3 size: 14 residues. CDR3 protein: CASSQGSGVQPQHF. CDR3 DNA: TGTGCCAGCAGCCAAGGTTCCGGGGTTCAGCCCCAGCATTTT.

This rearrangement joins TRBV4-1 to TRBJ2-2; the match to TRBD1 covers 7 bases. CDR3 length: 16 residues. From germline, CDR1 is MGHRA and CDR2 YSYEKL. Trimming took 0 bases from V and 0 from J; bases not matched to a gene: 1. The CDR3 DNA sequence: TGCGCCAGCAGCCAAGAGGGACAGACGAACACCGGGGAGCTGTTTTTT. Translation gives CASSQEGQTNTGELFF.

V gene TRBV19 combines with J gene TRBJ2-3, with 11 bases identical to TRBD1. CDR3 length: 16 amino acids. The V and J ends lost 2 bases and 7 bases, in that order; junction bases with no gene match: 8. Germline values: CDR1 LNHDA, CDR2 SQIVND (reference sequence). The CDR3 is CASSITGTGGKYTQYF. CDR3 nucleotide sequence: TGTGCCAGTAGTATAACCGGGACAGGGGGAAAGTATACGCAGTATTTT.

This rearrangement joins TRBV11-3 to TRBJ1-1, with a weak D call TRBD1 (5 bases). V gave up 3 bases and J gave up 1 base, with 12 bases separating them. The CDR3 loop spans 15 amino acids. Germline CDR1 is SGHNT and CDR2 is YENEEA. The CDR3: CASSFGQGANTEAFF. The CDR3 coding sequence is TGTGCCAGCAGCTTCGGCCAGGGCGCGAACACTGAAGCTTTCTTT.

The CDR3 protein is CASSQDPQGNTEAFF. In DNA, the CDR3 is TGCGCCAGCAGTCAAGATCCCCAGGGAAACACTGAAGCTTTCTTT. The chain carries TRBV23-1 and TRBJ1-1; D is possibly TRBD1 (5 bases). TRBV23-1 is recorded as an ORF, its role being uncertain. The CDR3 runs to 15 residues. V was pared by 2 bases and J by 2 bases, with 12 bases between.

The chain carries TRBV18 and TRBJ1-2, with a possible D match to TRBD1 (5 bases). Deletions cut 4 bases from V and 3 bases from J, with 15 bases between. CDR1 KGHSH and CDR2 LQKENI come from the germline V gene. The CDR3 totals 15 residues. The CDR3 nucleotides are TGTGCCAGCTCACTTCCGACCGACAGCCACTATGGCTACACCTTC. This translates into CASSLPTDSHYGYTF. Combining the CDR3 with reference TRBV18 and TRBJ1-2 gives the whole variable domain NAGVMQNPRHLVRRRGQEARLRCSPMKGHSHVYWYRQLPEEGLKFMVYLQKENIIDESGMPKERFSAEFPKEGPSILRIQQVVRGDSAAYFCASSLPTDSHYGYTFGSGTRLTVV.